This T cell receptor beta chain was sequenced during a study of T cells in Graves' hyperthyroidism and ophthalmopathy. Template material for amplifying TCR beta CDR3 regions consisted of RNA transcripts. The HTBI primer set was used in a first-round RT-PCR of the TCR CDR3. MiXCR, run by TCRdb on the multiplex PCR reads, gives a single entry per CDR3 protein. Of 750,000 to 900,000 distinct CDR3 sequences in the sample, around 38% were seen once. On this clonotype: The junction departs from the called germline gene at one end, perhaps through a read error.

Graves' hyperthyroidism showing no ophthalmopathy progression within 18 months was considered stable. The CDR3 has 14 residues. The germline V gene encodes CDR1 SGHRS and CDR2 YFSETQ. The sequence derives from a man younger than 35 with Graves' hyperthyroidism. The rearrangement joins TRBV5-1 to TRBJ2-7; TRBD1 is a possible D gene (6 bases). Sequenced material: blood. CDR3: CASSLGTFPYEQYF. The CDR3 DNA sequence: TGCGCCAGCAGTTTGGGGACATTCCCCTACGAGCAGTACTTC.